These 7 T cell receptor beta chains were all obtained from the same sample, sequenced in a study of cytomegalovirus exposure and HLA in healthy donors. Both 60 Vbeta primers and 13 Jbeta primers went into the PCR. The table came from immunoSEQ multiplex PCR; TCRdb's copy has only in-frame clones and leaves some out. This repertoire shows some 130,000 clones, around three quarters found once; its top ten account for 4% to 5.5%. Sequencing used PBMCs. The receptors were sampled from a man aged 30 to 45 in good health.

The V call is TRBV11-2, the J call TRBJ1-4, with TRBD1 matching over 8 bases. The CDR3 is 14 amino acids. Trimming took 5 bases from V and 8 from J; bases not matched to a gene: 7. Germline loops: CDR1 SGHAT, CDR2 FQNNGV. This chain's CDR3 is CASSVRGLGEKLFF. The CDR3 DNA is TGTGCCAGCAGCGTCAGGGGGCTCGGCGAAAAACTGTTTTTT.

The chain is built from TRBV11-1 and TRBJ2-7; 7 bases match TRBD1. Germline CDR1 SGHAT, CDR2 FQDESV (reference sequence). This CDR3 region has 13 residues. J was trimmed by 2 bases and V by 5 bases; bases with no gene match: 3. In DNA, the CDR3 is TGTGCCAGCAGCCCAAGGGGGCCCTACGAGCAGTACTTC. Its translation: CASSPRGPYEQYF.

The chain couples TRBV15 to TRBJ2-7, with D perhaps matching TRBD1 (8 bases). The CDR3 is 14 amino acids. The germline CDR1 and CDR2 sequences are LNHNV and YYDKDF (reference sequence). V was cut by 8 bases and J by 4 bases, with 18 bases left in between. The CDR3 protein is CATAGGGSFYEQYF. The CDR3 bases are TGTGCCACCGCAGGGGGCGGGAGCTTTTACGAGCAGTACTTC.

CDR3 coding DNA: TGTGCCAGCAGCTCCCGGGAGACCCAGTACTTC. This translates into CASSSRETQYF. The V call is TRBV6-6, the J call TRBJ2-5; D remains unclear. CDR1 and CDR2 from the germline V gene are MNHNY and SVGAGI (reference sequence). The CDR3 covers 11 residues. Trimming removed 6 bases from V and 5 bases from J, with 7 bases in between.

The rearrangement uses TRBV2 and TRBJ2-1; 9 bases fit TRBD1. Trimming at V came to 7 bases and at J to 4 bases, leaving 5 bases not matched to a gene. This CDR3 comprises 14 residues. Germline values: CDR1 SNHLY, CDR2 FYNNEI. The DNA of the CDR3 is TGTGCCAGCATCAGGGGACAGGGATACAATGAGCAGTTCTTC. Its protein product is CASIRGQGYNEQFF.

This clone was counted between two and nine times. This chain uses TRBV7-9 with TRBJ2-7; no reliable D call. Germline V CDR1 and CDR2: SEHNR, FQNEAQ (reference sequence). The CDR3 consists of 15 residues. Trimming removed 0 bases from V and 2 bases from J, with 11 bases in between. The chain's CDR3 is CASSLALGIPYEQYF. As DNA, the CDR3 is TGTGCCAGCAGCTTAGCGCTTGGCATTCCCTACGAGCAGTACTTC.

The CDR3 sequence: CASSPMAGDTEAFF. CDR3 coding DNA: TGTGCCAGCTCTCCAATGGCAGGGGACACTGAAGCTTTCTTT. The chain joins TRBV18 to TRBJ1-1; tentatively, D is TRBD1 (6 bases). Germline CDR1 is KGHSH and CDR2 is LQKENI. Between the trimmed V and J ends, which lost 6 bases and 3 bases, there was a span of 14 bases. This CDR3 is 14 amino acids long.